Listed below are T cell receptor beta chains from one sample, sequenced in a study of cytotoxic CD8 clonotypes in ibrutinib-treated CLL. Only in-frame clones appear in the TCRdb table, and some are missing; sequencing was by immunoSEQ multiplex PCR. Of 200,000 to 250,000 clones listed, 65% to 80% are singletons. Sequenced here: PBMCs, sampled after 12 months of ibrutinib treatment. These receptor sequences come from a human donor with chronic lymphocytic leukemia. CDR3s include the opening cysteine and the closing phenylalanine or tryptophan. A D gene is named only where the DNA matches it firmly. Size tells how often a clone was seen (once, few, many) or the class of an expanded clone, and some rows leave it out.

D	V	size	J	CDR3	DNA
TRBD1	TRBV6-6	-	TRBJ1-3	CASRSGTGIGNTIYF	TGTGCCAGCAGATCCGGGACAGGGATTGGAAACACCATATATTTT
-	TRBV18	-	TRBJ1-1	CASSPRVAEAFF	TGTGCCAGCTCACCAAGGGTTGCTGAAGCTTTCTTT
-	TRBV5-1	-	TRBJ1-2	CASSQDGIYGYTF	TGCGCCAGCAGCCAGGACGGCATCTATGGCTACACCTTC
-	TRBV5-6	few	TRBJ2-7	CASSLVGTTSSYEQYF	TGTGCCAGCAGCTTGGTCGGTACTACGAGCTCCTACGAGCAGTACTTC
TRBD1	TRBV30	-	TRBJ1-3	CAWRHRDRGLPAIYF	TGTGCCTGGAGACACAGGGACAGAGGGCTTCCGGCCATATATTTT
TRBD2	TRBV11-3	-	TRBJ2-3	CASSSSGLAGGASTDTQYF	TGTGCCAGCAGCTCCTCGGGACTAGCGGGAGGCGCTAGCACAGATACGCAGTATTTT
TRBD1	TRBV18	-	TRBJ2-5	CASSPRQGYQETQYF	TGTGCCAGCTCACCACGACAGGGTTACCAAGAGACCCAGTACTTC
-	TRBV7-3	-	TRBJ2-3	CASSLGAGSDTQYF	TGTGCCAGCAGCTTGGGGGCGGGGAGCGATACGCAGTATTTT
-	TRBV7-9	-	TRBJ2-7	CASSLAVASYEQYF	TGTGCCAGCAGCTTAGCCGTAGCGTCCTACGAGCAGTACTTC
TRBD1	TRBV19	-	TRBJ1-2	CASTRSGTGRGYTF	TGTGCCAGTACACGATCGGGGACAGGGAGGGGCTACACCTTC
-	TRBV5-1	few	TRBJ1-1	CASSNGIGAGDTEAFF	TGCGCCAGCAGCAACGGGATCGGGGCGGGTGACACTGAAGCTTTCTTT
TRBD1	TRBV13	-	TRBJ2-7	CASSFWDRPYEQYF	TGTGCCAGCAGCTTCTGGGACAGGCCCTACGAGCAGTACTTC
-	TRBV5-1	-	TRBJ2-5	CASSFQVQETQYF	TGCGCCAGCAGCTTCCAGGTCCAAGAGACCCAGTACTTC
-	TRBV27	-	TRBJ2-7	CASSGNLVAQYF	TGTGCCAGCAGCGGCAATTTGGTAGCTCAGTACTTC
-	TRBV6-5	-	TRBJ1-2	CASSSSRGRGYTF	TGTGCCAGCAGCTCCTCCAGGGGTCGGGGCTACACCTTC
TRBD1	TRBV6-5	-	TRBJ2-7	CASSYLGQGYEQYF	TGTGCCAGCAGTTACTTGGGACAGGGTTACGAGCAGTACTTC
TRBD2	TRBV27	many	TRBJ2-7	CASSEQGLRTSGSKKEQYF	TGTGCCAGCAGTGAACAGGGGCTTAGGACTAGCGGGAGTAAGAAGGAGCAGTACTTC
-	TRBV9	many	TRBJ2-1	CASSPSPTHNEQFF	TGTGCCAGCAGCCCAAGCCCAACCCACAATGAGCAGTTCTTC
-	TRBV5-8	-	TRBJ2-3	CASSFQRGTDTQYF	TGTGCCAGCAGCTTCCAGCGGGGCACAGATACGCAGTATTTT
-	TRBV6-5	once	TRBJ1-4	CASKRLTNEKLFF	TGTGCCAGCAAGAGGTTAACTAATGAAAAACTGTTTTTT
-	TRBV2	-	TRBJ1-5	CASSERTENQPQHF	TGTGCCAGCAGTGAACGGACAGAGAATCAGCCCCAGCATTTT
-	TRBV19	-	TRBJ1-2	CASSLGPANYGYTF	TGTGCCAGTAGTCTGGGACCCGCTAACTATGGCTACACCTTC
-	TRBV19	-	TRBJ1-5	CASSIVPHQPQHF	TGTGCCAGTAGTATAGTTCCCCATCAGCCCCAGCATTTT
-	TRBV18	-	TRBJ2-7	CASSPTAPYEQYF	TGTGCCAGCTCACCGACAGCCCCCTACGAGCAGTACTTC
-	TRBV7-9	-	TRBJ2-7	CASTLGGAGNYEQYF	TGTGCCAGCACCCTTGGGGGGGCGGGGAACTACGAGCAGTACTTC
-	TRBV7-9	-	TRBJ2-2	CASSPRLRRDEGELFF	TGTGCCAGCAGTCCTCGCCTAAGGCGGGACGAGGGGGAGCTGTTTTTT
-	TRBV6-1	-	TRBJ1-6	CATGRSSSYNSPLHF	TGTGCCACGGGACGGTCGAGCTCCTATAATTCACCCCTCCACTTT
-	TRBV18	-	TRBJ1-5	CASSPQGRSNQPQHF	TGTGCCAGCTCACCACAGGGTCGGAGCAATCAGCCCCAGCATTTT
TRBD1	TRBV5-6	-	TRBJ1-1	CASSPNNRGQAFF	TGTGCCAGCAGCCCAAACAACAGGGGGCAAGCTTTCTTT
TRBD2	TRBV6-5	once	TRBJ2-2	CASRLTSVGGELFF	TGTGCCAGCAGATTGACTAGCGTGGGCGGGGAGCTGTTTTTT
TRBD2	TRBV29-1	-	TRBJ2-7	CSVHQAGTSKPYEQYF	TGCAGCGTTCACCAGGCCGGGACTAGCAAACCCTACGAGCAGTACTTC
TRBD2	TRBV5-1	-	TRBJ2-5	CASSLELRGVEAETQYF	TGCGCCAGCAGCTTGGAGCTCCGGGGGGTGGAGGCTGAGACCCAGTACTTC
-	TRBV28	few	TRBJ1-3	CASIRAGTGVSGNTIYF	TGTGCCAGCATTAGGGCAGGGACTGGTGTATCTGGAAACACCATATATTTT
TRBD1	TRBV30	-	TRBJ1-5	CAWSGGGSSNQPQHF	TGTGCCTGGAGTGGAGGGGGCTCTAGCAATCAGCCCCAGCATTTT
-	TRBV6-6	-	TRBJ1-1	CASSYRQNTEAFF	TGTGCCAGCAGTTACCGACAGAACACTGAAGCTTTCTTT
-	TRBV11-3	-	TRBJ2-1	CASAVIGPRSEQFF	TGTGCCAGCGCCGTTATAGGTCCGCGTAGTGAGCAGTTCTTC
-	TRBV7-2	-	TRBJ2-7	CASSLERRAHEQYF	TGTGCCAGCAGCTTAGAGCGCAGGGCCCACGAGCAGTACTTC
-	TRBV5-5	-	TRBJ2-5	CASSFRGQETQYF	TGTGCCAGCAGCTTCCGGGGACAAGAGACCCAGTACTTC
-	TRBV6-5	-	TRBJ2-7	CASSYGWGSYEQYF	TGTGCCAGCAGTTACGGTTGGGGCTCCTACGAGCAGTACTTC
TRBD2	TRBV11-2	-	TRBJ2-4	CASSLEGTSGSIPKNIQYF	TGTGCCAGCAGCTTAGAAGGGACTAGCGGGAGTATCCCCAAAAACATTCAGTACTTC
TRBD2	TRBV29-1	-	TRBJ2-1	CSVEDTGREFYNEQFF	TGCAGCGTTGAAGATACGGGGCGGGAGTTCTACAATGAGCAGTTCTTC
TRBD1	TRBV5-1	-	TRBJ2-3	CASSPPTGGSTDTQYF	TGCGCCAGCAGCCCACCGACAGGGGGGAGCACAGATACGCAGTATTTT
-	TRBV7-9	few	TRBJ1-2	CASSDLTQGFGYTF	TGTGCCAGCAGCGACCTGACCCAGGGCTTCGGCTACACCTTC
-	TRBV5-1	-	TRBJ2-5	CASSLAGQSRTQYF	TGCGCCAGCAGCTTGGCGGGACAATCAAGGACCCAGTACTTC
TRBD1	TRBV11-2	few	TRBJ2-2	CASSSQDRGSTGELFF	TGTGCCAGCAGCTCACAGGACAGGGGGAGCACCGGGGAGCTGTTTTTT
-	TRBV28	-	TRBJ2-7	CASVSTESLREQYF	TGTGCCAGCGTCTCCACAGAGTCCCTACGAGAGCAGTACTTC
-	TRBV9	-	TRBJ1-1	CASSSRALGSTEAFF	TGTGCCAGCAGCTCCAGGGCCTTGGGGAGCACTGAAGCTTTCTTT
-	TRBV5-1	-	TRBJ1-2	CASSPVGQANYGYTF	TGCGCCAGCAGCCCCGTGGGGCAGGCTAACTATGGCTACACCTTC
-	TRBV5-1	-	TRBJ2-3	CASSFSSGGLGDTQYF	TGCGCCAGCAGCTTTTCTTCAGGGGGGCTGGGAGATACGCAGTATTTT
TRBD1	TRBV19	-	TRBJ2-5	CASSKVPGQGEETQYF	TGTGCCAGTAGTAAAGTACCGGGACAGGGGGAAGAGACCCAGTACTTC
-	TRBV30	-	TRBJ1-1	CAWSRGANTEAFF	TGTGCCTGGAGTAGGGGGGCTAACACTGAAGCTTTCTTT
TRBD1	TRBV4-3	-	TRBJ2-7	CASSQDPGQGSVYEQYF	TGCGCCAGCAGCCAAGACCCAGGACAGGGGTCGGTCTACGAGCAGTACTTC
TRBD2	TRBV5-1	once	TRBJ2-1	CASRTGTSGRYLYNEQFF	TGCGCCAGCAGAACCGGGACTAGCGGGAGGTACCTCTACAATGAGCAGTTCTTC
-	TRBV5-1	-	TRBJ1-3	CASSPGPPSGNTIYF	TGCGCCAGCAGCCCTGGTCCTCCTTCTGGAAACACCATATATTTT
TRBD1	TRBV29-1	few	TRBJ1-2	CSVDGDREAWGDYGYTF	TGCAGCGTTGATGGGGACAGGGAAGCTTGGGGGGACTATGGCTACACCTTC
-	TRBV30	-	TRBJ2-3	CAWSVAADTQYF	TGTGCCTGGAGTGTAGCTGCAGATACGCAGTATTTT
TRBD1	TRBV6-5	-	TRBJ1-2	CASRKTGGYGYTF	TGTGCCAGCAGAAAAACAGGGGGCTATGGCTACACCTTC
-	TRBV30	few	TRBJ1-2	CAWSEGGAYGYTF	TGTGCCTGGAGTGAGGGGGGTGCCTATGGCTACACCTTC